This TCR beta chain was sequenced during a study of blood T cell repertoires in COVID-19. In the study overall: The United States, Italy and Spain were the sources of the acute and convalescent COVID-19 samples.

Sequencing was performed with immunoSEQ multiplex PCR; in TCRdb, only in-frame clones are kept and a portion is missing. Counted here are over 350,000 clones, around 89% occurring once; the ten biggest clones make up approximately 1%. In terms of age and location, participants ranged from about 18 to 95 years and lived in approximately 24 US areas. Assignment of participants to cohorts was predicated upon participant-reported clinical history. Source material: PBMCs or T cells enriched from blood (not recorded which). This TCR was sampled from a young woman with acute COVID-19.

CDR3 DNA: TGCGCCAGCAGCGGGGGGTGGAGCTCTGGGGCCAACGTCCTGACTTTC. This encodes CASSGGWSSGANVLTF. This chain links TRBV5-1 with TRBJ2-6, with TRBD2 as a possible D gene (6 bases). Trimming took 4 bases from V and 0 from J, leaving 11 bases between them. The CDR3 totals 16 residues. Germline CDR1 SGHRS, CDR2 YFSETQ.